The present TCR beta chain was sequenced within a study of cytotoxic CD8 clonotypes in ibrutinib-treated CLL. Whole-study context: Specimens for response were gathered following a median around a year of therapy, spanning 6 to 36. Samples yielded averages of hundreds of thousands of productive templates and fewer than 95,000 productive rearrangements.

Study findings and constraints: Baseline clonality, higher than in age-matched healthy donors, tracked circulating CD8+ T-cell counts. Stable or contracted on treatment, public clonotypes were also uncommon.

About this clone itself: What it binds is not known. The junction differs from germline at one of its ends, possibly a read error.

The germline gives CDR1 SGHDN, CDR2 FVKESK. CDR3 length: 16 amino acids. TCRdb's table, derived via immunoSEQ multiplex PCR, lists solely in-frame clones and lacks some. The data hold 65,000 to 90,000 clones, with roughly 83% observed a single time. This sample comprised PBMCs, obtained after 24 months of ibrutinib treatment. The chain couples TRBV14 to TRBJ2-1; D might be TRBD1 or TRBD2, each matching 5 bases. This clonotype originated in a human donor with chronic lymphocytic leukemia. CDR3 in DNA: TGTGCCAGCAGCAAGACCGGGACGAGAGCCTTCAATGGGCAGTTCTTC. Protein sequence: CASSKTGTRAFNGQFF. Drawing the rest from reference TRBV14 and TRBJ2-1, the complete variable domain is EAGVTQFPSHSVIEKGQTVTLRCDPISGHDNLYWYRRVMGKEIKFLLHFVKESKQDESGMPNNRFLAERTGGTYSTLKVQPAELEDSGVYFCASSKTGTRAFNGQFFGPGTRLTVL.